This T cell receptor beta chain was retrieved from a study of post-analysis software for immune sequencing data. Trimming stripped 1 base from V and 0 bases from J, with 9 bases between. The CDR3 is 16 amino acids. Germline-derived CDR1 and CDR2 are KGHDR and SFDVKD. Regarding the study as a whole: Among 5 or 6 TRBV segments more frequent in patients than controls were TRBV5-6, TRBV5-1 and TRBV20-1.

Built from TCR beta cDNA, the libraries had unique molecular identifiers in them. T cells numbering about 0.9 to 11 million yielded cDNA molecules that totaled approximately 500,000. TCRdb re-called the PCR reads through MiXCR, storing one row per CDR3 protein. Seen here are over 250,000 distinct CDR3 sequences, less than 40% observed once, and the top ten hold roughly 4.8%. With regard to this clonotype: Antigen unknown.

The sample consisted of blood. The chain has TRBV24-1 and TRBJ2-1; D gene unclear. The TCR was taken from a girl under 18 with multiple sclerosis. The CDR3 nucleotides read TGTGCCACCAGTGATTTCACAACAAGCTCCTACAATGAGCAGTTCTTC. Protein product: CATSDFTTSSYNEQFF.